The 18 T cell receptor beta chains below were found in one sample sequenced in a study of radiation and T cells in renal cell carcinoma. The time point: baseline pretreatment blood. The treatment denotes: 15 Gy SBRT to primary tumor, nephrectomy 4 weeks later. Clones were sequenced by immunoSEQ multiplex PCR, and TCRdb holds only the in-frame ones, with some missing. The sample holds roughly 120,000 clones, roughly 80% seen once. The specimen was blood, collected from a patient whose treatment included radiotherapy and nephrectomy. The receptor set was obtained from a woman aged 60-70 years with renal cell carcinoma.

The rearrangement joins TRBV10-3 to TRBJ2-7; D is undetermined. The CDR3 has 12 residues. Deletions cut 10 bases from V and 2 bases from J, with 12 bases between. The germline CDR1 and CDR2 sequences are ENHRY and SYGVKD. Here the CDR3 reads CATTGSTYEQYF. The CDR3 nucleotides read TGTGCCACTACCGGATCCACCTACGAGCAGTACTTC.

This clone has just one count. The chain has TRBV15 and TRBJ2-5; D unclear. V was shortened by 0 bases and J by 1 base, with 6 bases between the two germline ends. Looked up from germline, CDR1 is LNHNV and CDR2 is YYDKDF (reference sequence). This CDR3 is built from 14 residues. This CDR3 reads CATSRDLAQETQYF. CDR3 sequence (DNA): TGTGCCACCAGCAGAGATCTGGCCCAAGAGACCCAGTACTTC.

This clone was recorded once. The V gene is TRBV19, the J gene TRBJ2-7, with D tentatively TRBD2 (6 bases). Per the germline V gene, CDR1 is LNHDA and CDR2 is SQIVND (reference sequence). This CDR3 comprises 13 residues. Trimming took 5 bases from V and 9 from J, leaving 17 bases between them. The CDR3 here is CASSSAGGAGQYF. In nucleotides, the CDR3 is TGTGCCAGTAGTTCCGCCGGGGGAGCAGGGCAGTACTTC.

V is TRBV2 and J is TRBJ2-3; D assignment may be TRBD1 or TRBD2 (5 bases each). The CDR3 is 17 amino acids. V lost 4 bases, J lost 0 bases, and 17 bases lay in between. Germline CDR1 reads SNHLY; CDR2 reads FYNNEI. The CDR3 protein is CASSAFDSGGSTDTQYF. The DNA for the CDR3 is TGTGCCAGCAGTGCGTTTGACAGCGGAGGTAGCACAGATACGCAGTATTTT.

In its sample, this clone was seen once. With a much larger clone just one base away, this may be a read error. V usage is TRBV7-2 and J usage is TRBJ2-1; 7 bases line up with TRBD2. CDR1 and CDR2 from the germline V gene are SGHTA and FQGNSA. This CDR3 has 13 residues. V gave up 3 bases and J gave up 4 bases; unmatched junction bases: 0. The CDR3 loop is CASSFGGYNEQFF. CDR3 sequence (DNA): TGTGCCAGCAGCTTCGGGGGGTACAATGAGCAGTTCTTC.

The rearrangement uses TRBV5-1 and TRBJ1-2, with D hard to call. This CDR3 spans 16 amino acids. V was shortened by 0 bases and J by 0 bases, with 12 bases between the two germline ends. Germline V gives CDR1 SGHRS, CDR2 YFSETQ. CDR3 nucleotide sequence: TGCGCCAGCAGCTTGGGGTCGTTTCAAGCTAACTATGGCTACACCTTC. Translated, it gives CASSLGSFQANYGYTF.

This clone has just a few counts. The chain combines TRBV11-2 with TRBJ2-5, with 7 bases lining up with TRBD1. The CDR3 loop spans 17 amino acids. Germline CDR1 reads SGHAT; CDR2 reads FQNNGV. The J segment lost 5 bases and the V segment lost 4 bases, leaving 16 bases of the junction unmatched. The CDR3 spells CASSSYYLGQDPETQYF. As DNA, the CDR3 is TGTGCCAGCAGCTCATATTACCTCGGACAGGACCCGGAGACCCAGTACTTC.

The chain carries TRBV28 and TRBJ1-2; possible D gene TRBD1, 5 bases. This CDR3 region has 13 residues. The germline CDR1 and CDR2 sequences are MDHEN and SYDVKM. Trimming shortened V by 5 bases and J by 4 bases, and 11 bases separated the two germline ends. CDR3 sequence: CASSPPGPYGYTF. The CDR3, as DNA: TGTGCCAGCAGTCCCCCGGGACCCTATGGCTACACCTTC.

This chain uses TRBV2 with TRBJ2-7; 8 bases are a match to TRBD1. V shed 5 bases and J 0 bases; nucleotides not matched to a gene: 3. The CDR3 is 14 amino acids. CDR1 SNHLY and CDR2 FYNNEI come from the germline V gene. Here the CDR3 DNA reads TGTGCCAGCAGTCCGGGACAGGCCTCCTACGAGCAGTACTTC. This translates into CASSPGQASYEQYF.

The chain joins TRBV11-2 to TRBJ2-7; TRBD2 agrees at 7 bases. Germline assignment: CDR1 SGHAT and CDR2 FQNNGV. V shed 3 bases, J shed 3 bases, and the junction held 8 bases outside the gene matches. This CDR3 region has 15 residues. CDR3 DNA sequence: TGTGCCAGCAGCTTTGGGCTAGCGGAAGACTACGAGCAGTACTTC. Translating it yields CASSFGLAEDYEQYF.

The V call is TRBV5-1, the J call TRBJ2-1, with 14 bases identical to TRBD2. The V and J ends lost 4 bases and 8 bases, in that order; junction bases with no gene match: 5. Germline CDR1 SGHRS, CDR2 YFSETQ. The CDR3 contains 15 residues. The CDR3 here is CASSPGLAGADEQFF. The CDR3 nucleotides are TGCGCCAGCAGCCCGGGACTAGCGGGAGCCGATGAGCAGTTCTTC.

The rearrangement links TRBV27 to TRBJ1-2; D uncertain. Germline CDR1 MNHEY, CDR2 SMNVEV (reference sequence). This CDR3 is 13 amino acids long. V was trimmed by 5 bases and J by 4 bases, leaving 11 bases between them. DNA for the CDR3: TGTGCCAGCAGTATTCTAGGTTCCTATGGCTACACCTTC. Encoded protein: CASSILGSYGYTF.

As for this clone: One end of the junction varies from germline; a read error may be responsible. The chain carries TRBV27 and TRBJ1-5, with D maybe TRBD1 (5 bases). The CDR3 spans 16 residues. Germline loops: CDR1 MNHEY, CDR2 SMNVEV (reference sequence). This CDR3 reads CASSLIAGGSNQPQHF. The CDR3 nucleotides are TGTGCCAGCAGTTTAATAGCGGGGGGTAGCAACCAGCCCCAGCATTTT.

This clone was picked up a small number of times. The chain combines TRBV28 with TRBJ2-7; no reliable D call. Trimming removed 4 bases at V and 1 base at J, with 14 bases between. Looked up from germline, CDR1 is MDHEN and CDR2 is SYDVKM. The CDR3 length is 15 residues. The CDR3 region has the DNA TGTGCCAGCAGTTCTTTTGGACGGAAGTCCTACGAGCAGTACTTC. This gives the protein CASSSFGRKSYEQYF.

The DNA of the CDR3 is TGTGCCAGCTCGCCGAACGGAGGGACAGCTATAGGGGAGCAGTACTTC. Translating gives CASSPNGGTAIGEQYF. V and J are TRBV18 and TRBJ2-7; D is perhaps TRBD1 (7 bases). V lost 6 bases to trimming and J lost 7 bases, with 25 bases between them. Per the germline V gene, CDR1 is KGHSH and CDR2 is LQKENI. The CDR3 covers 16 residues.

CDR3 DNA: TGTGCCAGCAGTACCCCCGCAAGAAGCACCGGGGAGCTGTTTTTT. It is translated as CASSTPARSTGELFF. This chain uses TRBV27 with TRBJ2-2, with D unclear. V was pared by 5 bases and J by 4 bases, with 14 bases between. The germline CDR1 and CDR2 sequences are MNHEY and SMNVEV (reference sequence). This CDR3 has 15 residues.

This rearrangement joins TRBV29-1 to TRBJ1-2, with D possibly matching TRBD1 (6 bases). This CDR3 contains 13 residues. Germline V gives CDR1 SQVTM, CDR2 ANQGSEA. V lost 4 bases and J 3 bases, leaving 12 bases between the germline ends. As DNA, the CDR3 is TGCAGCGTTGTTGATGCAGGGGACTATGGCTACACCTTC. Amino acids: CSVVDAGDYGYTF.

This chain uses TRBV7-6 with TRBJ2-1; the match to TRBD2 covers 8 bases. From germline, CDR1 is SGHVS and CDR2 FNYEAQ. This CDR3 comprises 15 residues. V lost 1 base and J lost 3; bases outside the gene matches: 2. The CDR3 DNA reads TGTGCCAGCAGCTTAGACGGGGGGGGCTACAATGAGCAGTTCTTC. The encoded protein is CASSLDGGGYNEQFF. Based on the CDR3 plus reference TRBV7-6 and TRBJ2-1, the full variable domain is GAGVSQSPRYKVTKRGQDVALRCDPISGHVSLYWYRQALGQGPEFLTYFNYEAQQDKSGLPNDRFSAERPEGSISTLTIQRTEQRDSAMYRCASSLDGGGYNEQFFGPGTRLTVL.